This T cell receptor (beta chain) was retrieved from a study of vaccination and CD4 T cells after COVID-19. Whole-study context: Drawing of post-COVID samples took place a median roughly 97 days after diagnosis (range 35 to 161).

Treatment specified: approximately nine-day PBMC culture with coronavirus spike peptide pools or control peptides (ViraFEST assay). Oncomine TCR Beta short-read sequencing was applied to DNA from cultured CD4+ T cells. Via MiXCR, TCRdb re-called the PCR reads, giving one row per CDR3 protein. The sample records 20,000 to 25,000 distinct CDR3 sequences, less than 65% being singletons. In germline, CDR1 is LNHDA, CDR2 SQIVND (reference sequence). The V and J ends lost 3 bases and 1 base, in that order; junction bases with no gene match: 8. The CDR3 is 17 residues long. A word on this clonotype: The target antigen is unknown.

The sequencing here drew on CD4+ T cells from blood, cultured in vitro, taken after SARS-CoV-2 vaccination. This receptor was identified in a human donor who received a COVID-19 vaccine. The chain joins TRBV19 to TRBJ2-4; TRBD2 agrees at 8 bases. The CDR3 here is CASSIRGTSVAKNIQYF. The CDR3 DNA sequence: TGTGCCAGTAGTATCCGCGGGACTAGTGTTGCCAAAAACATTCAGTACTTC.